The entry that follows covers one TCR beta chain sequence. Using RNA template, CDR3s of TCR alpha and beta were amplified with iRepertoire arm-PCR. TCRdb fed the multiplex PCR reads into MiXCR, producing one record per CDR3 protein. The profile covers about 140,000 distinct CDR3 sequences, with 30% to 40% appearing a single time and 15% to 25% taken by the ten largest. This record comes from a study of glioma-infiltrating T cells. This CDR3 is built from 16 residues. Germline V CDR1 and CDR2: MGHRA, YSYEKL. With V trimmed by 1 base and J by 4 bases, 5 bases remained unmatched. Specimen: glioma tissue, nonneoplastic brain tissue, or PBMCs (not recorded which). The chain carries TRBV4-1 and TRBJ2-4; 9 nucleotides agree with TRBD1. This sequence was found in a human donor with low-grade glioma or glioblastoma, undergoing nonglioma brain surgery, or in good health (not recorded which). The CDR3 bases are TGCGCCAGCAGCCAAGTATGGGGACAGGGTAAAAACATTCAGTACTTC. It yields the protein CASSQVWGQGKNIQYF.